This record covers a single TCR beta chain. Carrying unique molecular identifiers, the cDNA also gained a universal primer site through template switching. TCRdb re-called the 5' RACE reads through MiXCR, storing one row per CDR3 protein. The table has around 1.7 million distinct CDR3 sequences, about 32% seen once; the top ten hold about 0.25%. The CDR3 is made up of 14 amino acids. Trimming cost V 0 bases and J 4 bases, with 9 bases left between them. Germline lookup yields CDR1 SGHRS and CDR2 YFSETQ. The data belong to a study of identical twins. The specimen sequenced was cord blood. V usage is TRBV5-1 and J usage is TRBJ2-3; D is unresolved. The source of this sequence is a newborn girl in good health. The CDR3 DNA sequence: TGCGCCAGCAGCTTGGCTCTAAGGGCAGATACGCAGTATTTT. This gives the protein CASSLALRADTQYF.